Described below is a single T cell receptor beta chain sequence and its context. This clonotype was recorded many times. There is no known antigen for this receptor. The input lacks base qualities; no much larger clone sits a single base away. This sample was taken from a study of read filtering for tumor transcriptome and immune sequencing (TCRdb year 2020). About the investigation overall: The cohort was composed of about 16 male and 13 to 15 female patients, with a mean age of about 65 years and an age range of about 40 to 90. One of the main goals was to work out a read-filtering strategy for immune repertoire data, in particular whether clonotypes backed by only a single read should be removed. By revised international staging, 8 or 9 patients were R-ISS I, under 20 were R-ISS II and 7 were R-ISS III. TCR-region mapped reads per sample ranged from about 4 to 10.27 million with IR-seq versus only about 85 to 1273 with RNA-seq. Using the same bone marrow samples, the study compared TCR repertoires obtained by targeted immune repertoire sequencing with those obtained by bulk whole-transcriptome sequencing. After DNase treatment, whole-transcriptome libraries were prepared using the TruSeq RNA Access Library Prep Kit. What the research found in general, with its limitations: Clonotypes were captured by IR-seq at much higher depth and more reliably than by RNA-seq, and smaller IR-seq throughput was sufficient for identification of most shared clonotypes. When single-read clonotypes were removed, the proportions of shared clonotypes in IR-seq and RNA-seq correlated more strongly. Rather than purified T cells, the sorted CD138-negative fraction was a mixed bone marrow immune population. Single-read clonotypes made up around 85% of clonotypes but only 3% to 4.5% of total reads in IR-seq, compared with approximately 75% of clonotypes and 44.6% of reads in RNA-seq.

V loses 6 bases, J loses 2 bases, and the germline ends lie 9 bases apart. Looking up the germline V gene yields CDR1 SGHTA and CDR2 FQGNSA. Including the terminal cysteine and phenylalanine, the CDR3 comprises 13 residues. Only the CDR3 region is kept as DNA, spanning 39 bases read in frame from base 1. Bone marrow was sampled from every patient at the time of active disease. Isolation of bone marrow mononuclear cells was performed by Ficoll-Hypaque density gradient centrifugation. CD138-negative cells were obtained by negative selection after labeling with CD138 magnetic microbeads on a MACS separator, removing myeloma plasma cells. The purity of the isolated cells was checked by flow cytometry with CD138 antibodies on an Attune NxT. Total RNA was extracted with TRIzol reagent and quantified with a NanoDrop spectrophotometer. Paired RNA-seq and IR-seq were performed on the CD138-negative bone marrow sample of each patient.

TCR libraries were constructed from about 400 ng RNA using the Immunoverse kit, and molecular barcoded adaptors covering alpha/delta and beta/gamma chains were employed. TCR library preparation used the same RNA that went into transcriptome sequencing. Sequencing of the TCR libraries was done on an Illumina HiSeq 4000 with 2 x 150 cycles. As for the original processing: MiXCR aligned TCR reads to human V, D, J and C references and assembled the aligned reads into CDR3 clonotypes, with quality filtering and error correction included. The tcR package in R was used for analysis of clonotype counts and gene usage diversity. For inspection of raw mapping reads, RNA-seq reads were mapped by STAR aligner version 2.5.3a onto GRCh37 of the human genome. To test how sequencing depth affects detected clonotypes, IR-seq fastq files were randomly downsampled with Seqtk 1.3. Using fastp trimming at Q25 and MiXCR clonotype assembly, TCRdb reanalyzed the public sequencing data and kept in-frame beta chains. Rows with a matching CDR3 protein are joined into one entry that keeps the most common DNA and genes. Here the V and J calls rest on TCRdb's processing, not on the authors' analysis. This sample lists about 90,000 distinct CDR3 sequences; more than 9% were detected once. The ten largest make up under 15% of the sample.

In this chain, TRBV7-2 is recombined with TRBJ2-3; tentative D gene TRBD2, with 5 bases matching. This TCR came from a donor at least 40 years old with multiple myeloma. Sequencing was carried out using a population of CD138-negative cells sorted from bone marrow. Explained via the paper, the cell subset or site label denotes: bone marrow mononuclear cells depleted of CD138+ plasma/myeloma cells by negative magnetic selection. The CDR3 is CASSKGATDTQYF. In nucleotides, the sequence is TGTGCCAGCAGTAAGGGAGCCACAGATACGCAGTATTTT. Joined to the reference TRBV7-2 and TRBJ2-3 proteins, this CDR3 gives the full variable domain: GAGVSQSPSNKVTEKGKDVELRCDPISGHTALYWYRQSLGQGLEFLIYFQGNSAPDKSGLPSDRFSAERTGGSVSTLTIQRTQQEDSAVYLCASSKGATDTQYFGPGTRLTVL.